Presented here are 13 T cell receptor beta chains from one specimen sequenced in a study of T cell responses to AZD1222 COVID-19 vaccine. Using immunoSEQ multiplex PCR, the repertoire was profiled, and TCRdb retains in-frame clones only, with some absent. The sample carries fewer than 110,000 clones, 89% recorded once. Sequences were derived from peripheral blood, sampled on day 0 of AZD1222 vaccination. These receptors were obtained from an adult in good health.

This chain uses TRBV5-1 with TRBJ2-7, with 9 bases identical to TRBD1. Germline lookup yields CDR1 SGHRS and CDR2 YFSETQ. There are 14 residues in the CDR3. V trimming: 3 bases; J trimming: 6 bases; junction bases outside the gene matches: 7. The CDR3 loop reads CASSSGDRVGEQYF. The CDR3 DNA is TGCGCCAGCAGCTCCGGGGACAGGGTAGGCGAGCAGTACTTC.

This rearrangement joins TRBV28 to TRBJ2-1; the match to TRBD2 covers 10 bases. From germline, CDR1 is MDHEN and CDR2 SYDVKM. Trimming took 5 bases from V and 6 from J; bases not matched to a gene: 10. The CDR3 is made up of 16 amino acids. This CDR3 is CASSKQAGGAGNEQFF. CDR3 DNA: TGTGCCAGCAGTAAGCAAGCGGGAGGGGCAGGCAATGAGCAGTTCTTC.

V usage is TRBV5-1 and J usage is TRBJ2-7, with 8 bases matching TRBD1. Looked up from germline, CDR1 is SGHRS and CDR2 is YFSETQ. This CDR3 region has 14 residues. V lost 4 bases and J lost 7; bases outside the gene matches: 10. The CDR3 is CASSTQGDVGEQYF. CDR3 bases: TGCGCCAGCAGCACACAGGGGGACGTAGGTGAGCAGTACTTC.

The chain combines TRBV29-1 with TRBJ2-7, with 12 nucleotides matching TRBD2. Germline loops: CDR1 SQVTM, CDR2 ANQGSEA. The CDR3 loop spans 15 amino acids. V was pared by 4 bases and J by 2 bases, with 6 bases of the junction left unmatched. In nucleotides, the CDR3 is TGCAGCGTTGCCCCCGGACTAGCGGGACCCTACGAGCAGTACTTC. Translation: CSVAPGLAGPYEQYF.

The chain uses TRBV5-6 and TRBJ2-1, with D perhaps matching TRBD1 (5 bases). The CDR3 contains 13 residues. V was shortened by 2 bases and J by 12 bases, with 15 bases between the two germline ends. The germline gives CDR1 SGHDT, CDR2 YYEEEE. The CDR3 reads CASSFKPPQGQFF. DNA of the CDR3: TGTGCCAGCAGCTTCAAACCGCCTCAGGGGCAGTTCTTC.

The chain carries TRBV6-5 and TRBJ1-2, with 9 bases fitting TRBD1. V shed 5 bases, J shed 4 bases, and the junction held 8 bases outside the gene matches. This CDR3 is built from 15 residues. Germline CDR1 reads MNHEY; CDR2 reads SVGAGI. The CDR3 region is CASSPTGGAGYGYTF. The CDR3 coding sequence is TGTGCCAGCAGTCCTACAGGGGGCGCAGGCTATGGCTACACCTTC.

The rearrangement joins TRBV7-8 to TRBJ2-7, with TRBD2 matching over 11 bases. V dropped 5 bases and J dropped 7; count of bases not matched to a gene: 10. The CDR3 totals 15 residues. CDR1 SGHVS and CDR2 FQNEAQ come from the germline V gene. The CDR3 protein is CASSPVAGGRREQYF. CDR3 sequence (DNA): TGTGCCAGCAGCCCCGTAGCGGGAGGGAGAAGGGAGCAGTACTTC.

This sequence joins TRBV27 and TRBJ1-2, with D tentatively TRBD1 (5 bases). V was pared by 6 bases and J by 7 bases, with 12 bases between. This CDR3 spans 12 amino acids. Germline V gene sequence: CDR1 MNHEY, CDR2 SMNVEV (reference sequence). This CDR3 is CASRRWGGGYTF. CDR3 sequence (DNA): TGTGCCAGCAGACGGTGGGGCGGTGGCTACACCTTC.

This clone has just one count. The genes are TRBV4-3 and TRBJ1-2; 12 bases are a match to TRBD1. Germline trimming cut 0 bases from V and 6 bases from J; bases unmatched to any gene: 5. Germline-derived CDR1 and CDR2 are LGHNA and YSLEER. CDR3 length: 16 amino acids. This CDR3 reads CASSQDYGTGGDGYTF. The CDR3 coding sequence is TGCGCCAGCAGCCAAGATTATGGGACAGGGGGCGATGGCTACACCTTC.

J is TRBJ1-2 and V is TRBV12-3 or TRBV12-4, with TRBD1 identical over 9 bases. V trimming: 8 bases; J trimming: 8 bases; junction bases outside the gene matches: 6. The CDR3 covers 12 residues. The CDR3 here is CASGYRGHGYTF. DNA for the CDR3: TGTGCCAGCGGTTACAGGGGGCACGGCTACACCTTC.

The table lists this clone with a few counts. V is TRBV28 and J is TRBJ2-1; TRBD2 matches 8 bases. The germline CDR1 and CDR2 sequences are MDHEN and SYDVKM. The CDR3 is 14 amino acids. The junction had 8 bases not matched to a gene; V was cut back by 6 bases and J by 7 bases. Here the CDR3 DNA reads TGTGCCAGCAGCTGGGGACTAGTAGGTAATGAGCAGTTCTTC. Its protein is CASSWGLVGNEQFF.

The rearrangement uses TRBV20-1 and TRBJ2-1, with a possible D match to TRBD1 (6 bases). Germline V gene sequence: CDR1 DFQATT, CDR2 SNEGSKA (reference sequence). Trimming cost V 8 bases and J 5 bases, with 10 bases left between them. The CDR3 has 11 residues. CDR3 sequence reads: CSFRTDNEQFF. The CDR3, as DNA: TGCAGTTTCAGGACAGACAATGAGCAGTTCTTC.

This chain joins TRBV5-1 and TRBJ2-3, with 9 bases aligning to TRBD2. The CDR3 is made up of 16 amino acids. V shed 0 bases and J 5 bases; nucleotides not matched to a gene: 7. The germline V gene has CDR1 SGHRS and CDR2 YFSETQ. CDR3 nucleotides: TGCGCCAGCAGCTTGGGCCTGGCGGGAGGGCAAGATACGCAGTATTTT. This translates into CASSLGLAGGQDTQYF.